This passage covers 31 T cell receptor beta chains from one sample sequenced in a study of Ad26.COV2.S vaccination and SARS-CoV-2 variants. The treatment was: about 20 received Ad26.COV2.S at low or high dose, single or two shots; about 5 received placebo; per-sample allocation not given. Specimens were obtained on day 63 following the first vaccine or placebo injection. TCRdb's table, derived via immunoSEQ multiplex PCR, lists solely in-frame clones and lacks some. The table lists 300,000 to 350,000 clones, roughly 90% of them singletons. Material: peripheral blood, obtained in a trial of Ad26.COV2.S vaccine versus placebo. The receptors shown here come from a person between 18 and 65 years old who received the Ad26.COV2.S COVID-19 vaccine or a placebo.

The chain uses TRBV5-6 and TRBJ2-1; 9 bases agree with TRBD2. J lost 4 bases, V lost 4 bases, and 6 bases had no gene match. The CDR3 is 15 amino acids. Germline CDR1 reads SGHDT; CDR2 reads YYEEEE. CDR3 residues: CASSPLAGEYNEQFF. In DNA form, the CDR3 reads TGTGCCAGCAGCCCTTTAGCGGGAGAGTACAATGAGCAGTTCTTC.

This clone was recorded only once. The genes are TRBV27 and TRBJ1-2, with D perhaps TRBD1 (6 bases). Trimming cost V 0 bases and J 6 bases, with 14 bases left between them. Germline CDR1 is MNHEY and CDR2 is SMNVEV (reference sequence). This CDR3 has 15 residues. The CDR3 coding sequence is TGTGCCAGCAGTTTATCCTTTACAGGGCGAAATGGCTACACCTTC. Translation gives CASSLSFTGRNGYTF.

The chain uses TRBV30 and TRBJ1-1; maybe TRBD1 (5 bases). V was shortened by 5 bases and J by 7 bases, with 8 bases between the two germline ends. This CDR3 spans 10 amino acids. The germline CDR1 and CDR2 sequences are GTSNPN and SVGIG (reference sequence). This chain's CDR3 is CAWGDLEAFF. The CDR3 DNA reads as TGTGCCTGGGGGGACCTTGAAGCTTTCTTT. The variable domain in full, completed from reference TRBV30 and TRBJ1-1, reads SQTIHQWPATLVQPVGSPLSLECTVEGTSNPNLYWYRQAAGRGLQLLFYSVGIGQISSEVPQNLSASRPQDRQFILSSKKLLLSDSGFYLCAWGDLEAFFGQGTRLTVV.

CDR3 residues: CASQLRGDNEQFF. The CDR3 nucleotides read TGTGCCAGTCAACTTCGGGGCGACAATGAGCAGTTCTTC. The chain links TRBV11-3 to TRBJ2-1; TRBD1 or TRBD2 may be the D gene (5 bases each). The CDR3 sequence is 13 residues long. Trimming removed 9 bases from V and 5 bases from J, with 14 bases in between. Germline V gene data show CDR1 as SGHNT and CDR2 as YENEEA. The variable domain in full, completed from reference TRBV11-3 and TRBJ2-1, reads EAGVVQSPRYKIIEKKQPVAFWCNPISGHNTLYWYLQNLGQGPELLIRYENEEAVDDSQLPKDRFSAERLKGVDSTLKIQPAELGDSAVYLCASQLRGDNEQFFGPGTRLTVL.

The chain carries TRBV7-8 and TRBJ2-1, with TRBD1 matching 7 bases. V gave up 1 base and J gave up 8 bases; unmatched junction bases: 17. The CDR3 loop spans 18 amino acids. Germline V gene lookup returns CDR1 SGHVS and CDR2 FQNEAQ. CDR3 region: CASSLVPSAYTGADEQFF. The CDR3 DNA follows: TGTGCCAGCAGCTTAGTACCCTCCGCCTATACAGGGGCGGATGAGCAGTTCTTC.

The CDR3 region has the DNA TGTGCCAGCAGTGATTGGGTGGGCGGATACAATGAGCAGTTCTTC. This codes for CASSDWVGGYNEQFF. This chain links TRBV6-1 with TRBJ2-1; D uncertain. Germline V gene sequence: CDR1 MNHNS, CDR2 SASEGT. This CDR3 comprises 15 residues. V was shortened by 3 bases and J by 4 bases, with 13 bases between the two germline ends.

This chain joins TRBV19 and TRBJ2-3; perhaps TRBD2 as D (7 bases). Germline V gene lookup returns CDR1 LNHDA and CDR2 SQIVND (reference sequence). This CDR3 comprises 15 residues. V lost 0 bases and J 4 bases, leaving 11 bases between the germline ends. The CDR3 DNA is TGTGCCAGTAGTATAGATCGGGGGGCCTCAGATACGCAGTATTTT. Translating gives CASSIDRGASDTQYF. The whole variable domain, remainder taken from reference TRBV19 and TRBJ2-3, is DGGITQSPKYLFRKEGQNVTLSCEQNLNHDAMYWYRQDPGQGLRLIYYSQIVNDFQKGDIAEGYSVSREKKESFPLTVTSAQKNPTAFYLCASSIDRGASDTQYFGPGTRLTVL.

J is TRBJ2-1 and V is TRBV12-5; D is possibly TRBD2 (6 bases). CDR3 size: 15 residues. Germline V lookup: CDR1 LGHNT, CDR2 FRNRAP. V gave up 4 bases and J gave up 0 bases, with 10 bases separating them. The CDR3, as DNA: TGTGCTAGTGGTTCCGGGACTGTCTCCTACAATGAGCAGTTCTTC. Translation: CASGSGTVSYNEQFF. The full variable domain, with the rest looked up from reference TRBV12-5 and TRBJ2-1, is DARVTQTPRHKVTEMGQEVTMRCQPILGHNTVFWYRQTMMQGLELLAYFRNRAPLDDSGMPKDRFSAEMPDATLATLKIQPSEPRDSAVYFCASGSGTVSYNEQFFGPGTRLTVL.

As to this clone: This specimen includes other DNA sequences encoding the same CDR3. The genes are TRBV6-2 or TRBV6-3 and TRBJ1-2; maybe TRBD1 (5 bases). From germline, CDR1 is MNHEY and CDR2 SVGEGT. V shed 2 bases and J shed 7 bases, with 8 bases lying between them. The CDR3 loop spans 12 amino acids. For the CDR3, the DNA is TGTGCCAGCAGTTACGGGGGTCTTGGCTACACCTTC. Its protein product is CASSYGGLGYTF.

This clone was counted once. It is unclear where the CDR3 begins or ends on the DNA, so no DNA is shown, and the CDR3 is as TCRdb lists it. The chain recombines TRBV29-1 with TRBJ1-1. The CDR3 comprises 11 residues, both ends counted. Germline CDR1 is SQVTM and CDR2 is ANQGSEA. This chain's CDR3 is CSVLRATEAFF.

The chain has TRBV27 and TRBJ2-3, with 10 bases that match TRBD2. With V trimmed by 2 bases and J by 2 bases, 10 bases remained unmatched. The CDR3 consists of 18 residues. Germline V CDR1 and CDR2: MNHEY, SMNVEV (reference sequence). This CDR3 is CASSLEGGLAVFTDTQYF. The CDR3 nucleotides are TGTGCCAGCAGTTTAGAGGGCGGACTAGCGGTCTTCACAGATACGCAGTATTTT.

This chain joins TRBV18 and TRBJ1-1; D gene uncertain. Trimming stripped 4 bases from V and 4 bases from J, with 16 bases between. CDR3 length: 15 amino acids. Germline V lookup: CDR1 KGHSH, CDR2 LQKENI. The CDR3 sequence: CASSLPRRATTEAFF. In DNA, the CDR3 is TGTGCCAGCTCACTACCGCGGCGGGCGACCACTGAAGCTTTCTTT. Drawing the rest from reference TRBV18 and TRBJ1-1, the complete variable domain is NAGVMQNPRHLVRRRGQEARLRCSPMKGHSHVYWYRQLPEEGLKFMVYLQKENIIDESGMPKERFSAEFPKEGPSILRIQQVVRGDSAAYFCASSLPRRATTEAFFGQGTRLTVV.

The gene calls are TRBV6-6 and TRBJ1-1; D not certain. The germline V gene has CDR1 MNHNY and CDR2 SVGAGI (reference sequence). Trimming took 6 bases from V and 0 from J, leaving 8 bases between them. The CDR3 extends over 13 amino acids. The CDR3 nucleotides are TGTGCCAGCAGCCGAGGTTTGAACACTGAAGCTTTCTTT. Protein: CASSRGLNTEAFF.

The CDR3 sequence is CASSLGGVEQYF. In DNA, the CDR3 is TGTGCCAGCAGCTTAGGAGGGGTCGAGCAGTACTTC. The chain is built from TRBV7-9 and TRBJ2-7; D may match TRBD1 or TRBD2 (5 bases each). The germline CDR1 and CDR2 sequences are SEHNR and FQNEAQ (reference sequence). The CDR3 is 12 residues long. The V and J ends lost 1 base and 6 bases respectively, with 7 bases between them.

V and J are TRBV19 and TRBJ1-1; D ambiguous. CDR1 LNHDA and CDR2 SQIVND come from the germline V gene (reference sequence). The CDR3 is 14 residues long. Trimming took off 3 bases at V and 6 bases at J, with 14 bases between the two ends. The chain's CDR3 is CASSIVSTIAEAFF. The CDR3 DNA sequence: TGTGCCAGTAGTATCGTGTCGACAATCGCTGAAGCTTTCTTT.

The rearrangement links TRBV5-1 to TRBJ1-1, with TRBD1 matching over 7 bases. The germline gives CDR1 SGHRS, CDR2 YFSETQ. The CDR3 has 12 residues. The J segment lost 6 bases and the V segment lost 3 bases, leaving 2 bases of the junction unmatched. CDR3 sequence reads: CASSYTGAEAFF. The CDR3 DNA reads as TGCGCCAGCAGCTATACAGGGGCTGAAGCTTTCTTT.

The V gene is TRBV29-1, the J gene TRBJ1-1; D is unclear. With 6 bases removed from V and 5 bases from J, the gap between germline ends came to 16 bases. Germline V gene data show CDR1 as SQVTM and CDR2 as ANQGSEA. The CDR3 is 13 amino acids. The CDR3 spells CSVTGLRRTEAFF. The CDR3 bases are TGCAGCGTAACGGGATTGCGACGGACTGAAGCTTTCTTT.

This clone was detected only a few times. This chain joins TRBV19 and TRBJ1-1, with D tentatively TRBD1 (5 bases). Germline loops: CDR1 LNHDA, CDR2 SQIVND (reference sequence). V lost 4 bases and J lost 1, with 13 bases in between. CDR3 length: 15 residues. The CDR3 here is CASSKTAAWNTEAFF. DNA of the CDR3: TGTGCCAGTAGTAAGACAGCCGCTTGGAACACTGAAGCTTTCTTT. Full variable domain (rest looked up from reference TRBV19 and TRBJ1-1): DGGITQSPKYLFRKEGQNVTLSCEQNLNHDAMYWYRQDPGQGLRLIYYSQIVNDFQKGDIAEGYSVSREKKESFPLTVTSAQKNPTAFYLCASSKTAAWNTEAFFGQGTRLTVV.

CDR3 region: CASKVGPDNGYTF. CDR3 coding DNA: TGTGCCAGCAAGGTGGGACCCGATAATGGCTACACCTTC. This rearrangement joins TRBV27 to TRBJ1-2; possible D gene TRBD1, 5 bases. Deletions cut 7 bases from V and 6 bases from J, with 15 bases between. Germline V gene lookup returns CDR1 MNHEY and CDR2 SMNVEV (reference sequence). The CDR3 spans 13 residues.

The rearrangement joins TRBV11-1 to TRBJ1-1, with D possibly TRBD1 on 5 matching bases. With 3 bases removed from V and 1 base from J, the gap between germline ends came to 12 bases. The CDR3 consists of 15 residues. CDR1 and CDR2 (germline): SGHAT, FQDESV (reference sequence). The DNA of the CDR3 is TGTGCCAGCAGCTTTGAGACAGTAACGAACACTGAAGCTTTCTTT. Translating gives CASSFETVTNTEAFF.

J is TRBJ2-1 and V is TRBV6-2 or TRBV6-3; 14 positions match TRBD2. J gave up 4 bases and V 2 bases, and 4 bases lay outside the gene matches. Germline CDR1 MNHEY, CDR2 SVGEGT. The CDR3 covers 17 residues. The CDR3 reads CASSYQGLAGAYNEQFF. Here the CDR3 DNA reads TGTGCCAGCAGTTACCAGGGACTAGCGGGAGCATACAATGAGCAGTTCTTC.

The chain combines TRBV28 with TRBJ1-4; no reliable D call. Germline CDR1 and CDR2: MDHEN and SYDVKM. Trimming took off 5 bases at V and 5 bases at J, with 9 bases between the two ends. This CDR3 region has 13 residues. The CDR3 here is CASSPPPNEKLFF. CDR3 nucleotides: TGTGCCAGCAGTCCCCCCCCCAATGAAAAACTGTTTTTT.

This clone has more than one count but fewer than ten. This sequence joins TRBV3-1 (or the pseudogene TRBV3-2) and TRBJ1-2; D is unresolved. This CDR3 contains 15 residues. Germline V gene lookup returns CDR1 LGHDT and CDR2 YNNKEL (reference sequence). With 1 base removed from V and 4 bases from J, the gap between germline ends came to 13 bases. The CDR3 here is CASSQGYLKSYGYTF. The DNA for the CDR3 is TGTGCCAGCAGCCAAGGCTACTTGAAGAGCTATGGCTACACCTTC.

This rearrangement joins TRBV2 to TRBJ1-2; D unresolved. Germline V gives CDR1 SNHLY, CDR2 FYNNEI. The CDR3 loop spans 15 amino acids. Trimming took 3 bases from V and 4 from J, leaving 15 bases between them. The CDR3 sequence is CASSEVVRVPYGYTF. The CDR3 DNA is TGTGCCAGCAGTGAGGTCGTGAGGGTCCCCTATGGCTACACCTTC.

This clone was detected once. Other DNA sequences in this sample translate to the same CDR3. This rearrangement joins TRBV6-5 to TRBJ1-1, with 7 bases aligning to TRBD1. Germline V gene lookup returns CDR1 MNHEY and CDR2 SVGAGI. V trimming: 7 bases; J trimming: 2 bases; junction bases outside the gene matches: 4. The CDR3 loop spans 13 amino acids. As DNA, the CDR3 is TGTGCCAGCACCCGGGACAGCAACACTGAAGCTTTCTTT. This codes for CASTRDSNTEAFF.

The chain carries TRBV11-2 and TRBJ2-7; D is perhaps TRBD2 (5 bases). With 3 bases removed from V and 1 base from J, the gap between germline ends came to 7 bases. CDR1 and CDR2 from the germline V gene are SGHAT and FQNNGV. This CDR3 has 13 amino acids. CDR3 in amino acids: CASSFDYSYEQYV. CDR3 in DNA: TGTGCCAGCAGCTTCGACTATTCCTACGAGCAGTACGTC.

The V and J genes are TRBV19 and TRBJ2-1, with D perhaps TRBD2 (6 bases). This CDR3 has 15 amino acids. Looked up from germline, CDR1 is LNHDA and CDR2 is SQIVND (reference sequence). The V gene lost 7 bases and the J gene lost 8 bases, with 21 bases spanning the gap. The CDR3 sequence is CASTVGLTQVDEQFF. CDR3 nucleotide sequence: TGTGCCAGTACTGTGGGACTCACCCAGGTGGATGAGCAGTTCTTC.

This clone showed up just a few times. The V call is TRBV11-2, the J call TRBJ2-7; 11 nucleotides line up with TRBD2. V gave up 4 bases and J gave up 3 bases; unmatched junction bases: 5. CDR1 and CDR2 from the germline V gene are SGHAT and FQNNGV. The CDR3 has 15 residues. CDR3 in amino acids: CASSSLSGRDYEQYV. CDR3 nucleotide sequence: TGTGCCAGCAGCTCGCTTAGCGGGAGGGACTACGAGCAGTACGTC.

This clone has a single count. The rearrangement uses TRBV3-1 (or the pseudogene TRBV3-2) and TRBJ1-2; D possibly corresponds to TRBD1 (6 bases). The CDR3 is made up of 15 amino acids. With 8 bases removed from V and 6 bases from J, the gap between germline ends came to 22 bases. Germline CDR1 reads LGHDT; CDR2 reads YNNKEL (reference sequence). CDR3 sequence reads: CASHHRGQGIDGYTF. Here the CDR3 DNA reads TGTGCCAGCCACCACCGGGGGCAGGGCATCGATGGCTACACCTTC.

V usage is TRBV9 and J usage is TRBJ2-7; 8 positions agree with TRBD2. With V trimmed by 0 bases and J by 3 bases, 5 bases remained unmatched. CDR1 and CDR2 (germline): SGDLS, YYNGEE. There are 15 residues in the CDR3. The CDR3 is CASSVDGGAYYEQYF. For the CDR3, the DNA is TGTGCCAGCAGCGTAGACGGGGGGGCTTACTACGAGCAGTACTTC.

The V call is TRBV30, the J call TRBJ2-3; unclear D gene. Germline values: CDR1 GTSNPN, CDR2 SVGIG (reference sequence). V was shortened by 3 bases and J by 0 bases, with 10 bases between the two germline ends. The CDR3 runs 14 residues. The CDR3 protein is CAWRELISTDTQYF. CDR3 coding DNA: TGTGCCTGGAGGGAGCTGATTAGCACAGATACGCAGTATTTT.